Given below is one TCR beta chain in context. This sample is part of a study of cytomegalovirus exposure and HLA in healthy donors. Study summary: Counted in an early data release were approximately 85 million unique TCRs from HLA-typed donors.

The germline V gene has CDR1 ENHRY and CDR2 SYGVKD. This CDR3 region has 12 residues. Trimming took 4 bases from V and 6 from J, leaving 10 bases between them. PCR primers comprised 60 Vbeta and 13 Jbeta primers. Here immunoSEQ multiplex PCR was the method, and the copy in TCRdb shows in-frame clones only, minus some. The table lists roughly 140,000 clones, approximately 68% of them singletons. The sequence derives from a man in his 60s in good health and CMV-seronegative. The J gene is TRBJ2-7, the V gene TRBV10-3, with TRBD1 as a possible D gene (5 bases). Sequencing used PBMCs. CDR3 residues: CAISGQGGEQYF. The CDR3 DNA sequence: TGTGCCATCAGTGGGCAGGGTGGCGAGCAGTACTTC.